Shown below are 30 T cell receptor beta chains from a single sample sequenced in a study of regulatory T cells in long-lasting Graves disease (dated by TCRdb to the early 2020s). The library was made by multiplex PCR. The sequencer listed for this sample is Illumina HiSeq 4000. CDR3 regions were amplified by Arm-PCR with iRepertoire HTBI primers to construct TCR beta libraries. TCRdb redid the processing of the public reads, applying fastp at Q25 and MiXCR, and retained in-frame beta chains. Rows are unified per CDR3 protein, each entry keeping the most common DNA and genes. The sample table records 350,000 to 550,000 distinct CDR3 sequences; 15% of these occur just once. The top ten hold approximately 15% of the sample. The sample's time point label, in plain terms: newly diagnosed GD, antithyroid drugs for less than 3 months. RNA was extracted from PBMCs in TRIzol for both TCR sequencing and RNA sequencing.

This same sample was also taken into another study, of T cells in Graves' hyperthyroidism and ophthalmopathy.

Material: peripheral blood mononuclear cells (PBMCs), obtained at new diagnosis, from a patient treated with antithyroid drugs. Source of these receptors: a woman aged 25-40 years with Graves disease. Donor details come from another sample of the same person, matched by shared clones.

This clonotype was recorded many times. As DNA, the CDR3 is TGTGCCAGCAGCCCGCGGGGAGATACGCAGTATTTT. This gives the protein CASSPRGDTQYF. The rearrangement links TRBV2 to TRBJ2-3, with a tentative D call TRBD2 (6 bases). V dropped 6 bases and J dropped 5 bases, with 9 bases sitting between them. Germline V lookup: CDR1 SNHLY, CDR2 FYNNEI. The CDR3 is 12 residues long.

This clonotype has ten or more counts. This rearrangement joins TRBV12-3 or TRBV12-4 to TRBJ2-7; D not resolved. The V end was cut by 2 bases, the J end by 5 bases, with 4 bases between. CDR3 length: 11 residues. In DNA form, the CDR3 reads TGTGCCAGCAGTTTAAGAAACGAGCAGTACTTC. It encodes CASSLRNEQYF.

This sequence joins TRBV12-3 or TRBV12-4 and TRBJ2-7; 7 bases match TRBD1. Trimming at V came to 5 bases and at J to 0 bases, leaving 13 bases not matched to a gene. The CDR3 extends over 17 amino acids. Written as DNA, the CDR3 is TGTGCCAGCAGTCCGCACCGAGGCAGGGGGAACTCCTACGAGCAGTACTTC. This codes for CASSPHRGRGNSYEQYF.

This chain connects TRBV4-2 to TRBJ1-5; D might be TRBD1 (5 bases). Trimming pared 2 bases from V and 3 bases from J, leaving 11 bases between. CDR3 length: 15 amino acids. CDR1 is LGHNA, CDR2 YNFKEQ, per germline. Written as DNA, the CDR3 is TGTGCCAGCAGCCAACCGGGGCAGTCCAATCAGCCCCAGCATTTT. Translating it yields CASSQPGQSNQPQHF.

The count of this clonotype is one. A read error may explain this, as a much larger clone is one base away. This chain joins TRBV28 and TRBJ2-5, with TRBD2 identical over 9 bases. This CDR3 is built from 15 residues. From germline, CDR1 is MDHEN and CDR2 SYDVKM. V lost 6 bases, J lost 11 bases, and 16 bases stayed unmatched. The CDR3 is CASSPLAGSYNEQYF. Here the CDR3 DNA reads TGTGCCAGCAGCCCCCTAGCGGGATCGTACAATGAGCAGTACTTC.

This clonotype was recorded a few times. The J gene is TRBJ1-2, the V gene TRBV10-2; no clear D gene. This CDR3 spans 11 amino acids. V was cut by 8 bases and J by 6 bases, with 10 bases left in between. CDR1 is WSHSY and CDR2 is SAAADI in the germline V gene. As DNA, the CDR3 is TGCGCCAGCGGCCAGGCGCATGGCTACACCTTC. This translates into CASGQAHGYTF.

The table lists this clonotype with a few counts. This chain links TRBV27 with TRBJ1-3; 7 nucleotides line up with TRBD1. CDR3 length: 14 residues. After removal of 4 bases from V and 4 bases from J, the junction contained 4 bases not matched to a gene. Germline loops: CDR1 MNHEY, CDR2 SMNVEV (reference sequence). The CDR3: CASSYTGAGNTIYF. CDR3 sequence (DNA): TGTGCCAGCAGTTACACAGGGGCAGGAAACACCATATATTTT.

Concerning this clonotype: This sequence may be a read error, since a much larger clone differs from it by one base. The J gene is TRBJ2-1, the V gene TRBV4-1, with TRBD2 identical over 10 bases. This CDR3 spans 21 amino acids. The V gene end was trimmed by 5 bases and the J gene end by 5 bases; junction bases not matched to a gene: 24. Germline lookup yields CDR1 MGHRA and CDR2 YSYEKL. CDR3 loop: CASSSRPGLAAGRASDNEQFF. CDR3 DNA sequence: TGCGCCAGCAGCTCTCGTCCCGGACTAGCGGCAGGTAGGGCGTCGGACAATGAGCAGTTCTTC.

This clonotype was found many times. V and J are TRBV11-1 and TRBJ2-5; D uncertain. This CDR3 region has 13 residues. Trimming stripped 4 bases from V and 1 base from J, with 7 bases between. The V gene's germline CDR1 is SGHAT and CDR2 FQDESV (reference sequence). This CDR3 reads CASSSSPQETQYF. The CDR3, as DNA: TGTGCCAGCAGCTCCAGCCCCCAAGAGACCCAGTACTTC.

This sequence joins TRBV20-1 and TRBJ1-5, with 11 bases that match TRBD1. Germline V gene sequence: CDR1 DFQATT, CDR2 SNEGSKA (reference sequence). CDR3 size: 15 residues. V was clipped by 3 bases and J by 2 bases; unmatched bases: 3. The CDR3 nucleotides are TGCAGTGCTAGCCGGACAGGGGGCGGCAATCAGCCCCAGCATTTT. Translated, it gives CSASRTGGGNQPQHF.

This clonotype was counted many times. This sequence joins TRBV19 and TRBJ1-2; no firm D call. The CDR3 sequence is 13 residues long. V was shortened by 3 bases and J by 2 bases, with 7 bases between the two germline ends. Germline V gene sequence: CDR1 LNHDA, CDR2 SQIVND (reference sequence). CDR3 sequence (DNA): TGTGCCAGTAGTATGGTCGTGAACTATGGCTACACCTTC. This encodes CASSMVVNYGYTF. Based on the CDR3 plus reference TRBV19 and TRBJ1-2, the full variable domain is DGGITQSPKYLFRKEGQNVTLSCEQNLNHDAMYWYRQDPGQGLRLIYYSQIVNDFQKGDIAEGYSVSREKKESFPLTVTSAQKNPTAFYLCASSMVVNYGYTFGSGTRLTVV.

Of note for this clonotype: Since a much larger clone is just one base distant, this may be a read error. The V and J genes are TRBV18 and TRBJ1-2; 7 nucleotides match TRBD1. This CDR3 comprises 14 residues. Germline V gene lookup returns CDR1 KGHSH and CDR2 LQKENI. The DNA of the CDR3 is TGTGGCAGCTCACTTCAGGGGGTGCTCTATGGCTACACCTTC. It translates to CGSSLQGVLYGYTF.

This clonotype was recorded a few times. The V call is TRBV25-1, the J call TRBJ2-7; TRBD1 might be the D (6 bases). The CDR3 totals 15 residues. With 5 bases removed from V and 6 bases from J, the gap between germline ends came to 20 bases. Per the germline V gene, CDR1 is MGHDK and CDR2 is SYGVNS. CDR3 amino acids: CASSPWGLPPVEQYF. CDR3 sequence (DNA): TGTGCCAGCAGTCCATGGGGGCTCCCCCCGGTCGAGCAGTACTTC.

This clonotype was seen a few times. The rearrangement links TRBV19 to TRBJ1-1, with D unresolved. CDR1 and CDR2 from the germline V gene are LNHDA and SQIVND (reference sequence). There are 11 residues in the CDR3. Trimming pared 8 bases from V and 6 bases from J, leaving 10 bases between. The CDR3 coding sequence is TGTGCCAGTGGAGGGAGGCCTGAAGCTTTCTTT. It is translated as CASGGRPEAFF. Combining the CDR3 with reference TRBV19 and TRBJ1-1 gives the whole variable domain DGGITQSPKYLFRKEGQNVTLSCEQNLNHDAMYWYRQDPGQGLRLIYYSQIVNDFQKGDIAEGYSVSREKKESFPLTVTSAQKNPTAFYLCASGGRPEAFFGQGTRLTVV.

In this sample, this clonotype turned up many times. Germline and junction disagree at one end, which may indicate a read error. The chain uses TRBV5-1 and TRBJ2-3; D ambiguous. From germline, CDR1 is SGHRS and CDR2 YFSETQ. The CDR3 is 12 amino acids. For the CDR3, the DNA is TGTGCCAGCAGCTCGACCACAGATACGCAGTATTTT. It codes for CASSSTTDTQYF.

This clonotype was counted a few times. The rearrangement joins TRBV28 to TRBJ1-1; D remains unclear. Germline CDR1 is MDHEN and CDR2 is SYDVKM. Deletions cut 3 bases from V and 8 bases from J, with 16 bases between. The CDR3 spans 14 residues. As DNA, the CDR3 is TGTGCCAGCAGTTTGGTAGGTTCTCTGTGGGAAGCTTTCTTT. It codes for CASSLVGSLWEAFF.

The CDR3 region is CSARDIPHPGPLNTEAFF. In DNA, the CDR3 is TGCAGTGCTAGAGATATACCTCACCCAGGACCGTTGAACACTGAAGCTTTCTTT. The chain uses TRBV20-1 and TRBJ1-1; D unclear. Germline loops: CDR1 DFQATT, CDR2 SNEGSKA (reference sequence). This CDR3 is 18 amino acids long. Between the trimmed V and J ends, which lost 0 bases and 0 bases, there was a span of 20 bases.

At least ten counts were recorded for this clonotype. The J gene is TRBJ2-3, the V gene TRBV7-9; D is possibly TRBD2 (6 bases). The germline V gene encodes CDR1 SEHNR and CDR2 FQNEAQ (reference sequence). The V gene lost 5 bases and the J gene lost 2 bases, with 14 bases spanning the gap. This CDR3 has 15 amino acids. This chain's CDR3 is CASSLLGGDTDTQYF. The CDR3 nucleotides are TGTGCCAGCAGCCTCCTCGGAGGGGACACAGATACGCAGTATTTT.

This clonotype has a count of ten or more. V and J are TRBV6-4 and TRBJ2-1, with 15 bases lining up with TRBD2. The V gene end was trimmed by 6 bases and the J gene end by 9 bases; junction bases not matched to a gene: 6. The CDR3 loop spans 15 amino acids. Germline CDR1 reads MRHNA; CDR2 reads SNTAGT. The CDR3: CASSGLAGGPGEQFF. The CDR3 coding sequence is TGTGCCAGCAGCGGACTAGCGGGAGGGCCTGGTGAGCAGTTCTTC.

In its sample, this clonotype was seen many times. The rearrangement links TRBV20-1 to TRBJ2-7; TRBD2 matches 14 bases. Germline V gene data show CDR1 as DFQATT and CDR2 as SNEGSKA (reference sequence). With V trimmed by 3 bases and J by 5 bases, 6 bases remained unmatched. The CDR3 extends over 15 amino acids. This CDR3 reads CSASGTSGSLNEQYF. DNA for the CDR3: TGCAGTGCTAGCGGGACTAGCGGGAGTCTCAACGAGCAGTACTTC.

The chain carries TRBV19 and TRBJ2-7; possibly TRBD1 or TRBD2 for D (5 bases each). Deletions cut 4 bases from V and 2 bases from J, with 9 bases between. This CDR3 contains 13 residues. Germline CDR1 and CDR2: LNHDA and SQIVND (reference sequence). CDR3 protein: CASSNGATYEQYF. The CDR3 DNA reads as TGTGCCAGTAGTAACGGGGCTACCTACGAGCAGTACTTC.

This clonotype has at least ten counts. The chain recombines TRBV27 with TRBJ2-7; 12 bases map to TRBD1. Losses at the gene ends were 3 bases for V and 7 bases for J; bases not matched to a gene: 4. There are 14 residues in the CDR3. CDR1 MNHEY and CDR2 SMNVEV come from the germline V gene (reference sequence). CDR3 nucleotides: TGTGCCAGCAGTTTGGGACAGGGGGCTTGGGAGCAGTACTTC. It codes for CASSLGQGAWEQYF.

This clonotype was counted ten times or more. The chain recombines TRBV12-3 or TRBV12-4 with TRBJ1-5, with TRBD1 matching over 7 bases. CDR3 length equals 16 residues. Trimming at V came to 2 bases and at J to 4 bases, leaving 8 bases not matched to a gene. CDR3 region: CASSLLLTGDNQPQHF. CDR3 sequence (DNA): TGTGCCAGCAGTTTATTGTTAACAGGGGATAATCAGCCCCAGCATTTT.

This clonotype was detected ten times or more. The chain combines TRBV28 with TRBJ2-1, with D hard to call. CDR3 length: 12 amino acids. Trimming took off 7 bases at V and 7 bases at J, with 11 bases between the two ends. Per germline, CDR1 MDHEN and CDR2 SYDVKM. The CDR3 region is CASTLVGNEQFF. The CDR3 coding sequence is TGTGCCAGCACCCTAGTTGGGAATGAGCAGTTCTTC.

This clonotype was observed at least ten times. The chain carries TRBV12-3 or TRBV12-4 and TRBJ2-4; the D gene could be TRBD1 or TRBD2 (5 bases each). Trimming removed 1 base at V and 8 bases at J, with 18 bases between. This CDR3 is built from 16 residues. This CDR3 is CASSLGERGGEDIQYF. The CDR3 nucleotides read TGTGCCAGCAGTTTAGGGGAGAGGGGCGGCGAGGACATTCAGTACTTC.

With regard to this clonotype: A much larger clone lies one base from this, so it may be a read error. The genes are TRBV3-1 and TRBJ2-1; no definite D call. Germline V CDR1 and CDR2: LGHDT, YNNKEL (reference sequence). The CDR3 contains 14 residues. The chain's CDR3 is CASGQELTYNEQFF. In nucleotides, the CDR3 is TGTGCCAGCGGCCAAGAGCTAACCTACAATGAGCAGTTCTTC.

Points on this clonotype: A much more abundant neighbour one base away suggests this may be a read error. No conserved phenylalanine or tryptophan ends this CDR3, so it is likely a read error. J is TRBJ2-1 and V is TRBV27; 8 bases agree with TRBD2. CDR1 and CDR2 from the germline V gene are MNHEY and SMNVEV (reference sequence). With V trimmed by 4 bases and J by 4 bases, 3 bases remained unmatched. The CDR3 length is 14 residues. The CDR3 protein is CASSSGLGYNEQFL. The CDR3 DNA reads TGTGCCAGCAGTTCGGGACTAGGTTACAATGAGCAGTTCCTC.

This clonotype has at least ten counts. The rearrangement uses TRBV18 and TRBJ2-1; 8 bases fit TRBD1. Per germline, CDR1 KGHSH and CDR2 LQKENI. The CDR3 runs 15 residues. Trimming cost V 4 bases and J 4 bases; bases outside gene matches: 6. The CDR3 spells CASSRRTGPYNEQFF. The CDR3 region has the DNA TGTGCCAGCTCACGACGGACAGGGCCGTACAATGAGCAGTTCTTC.

This clonotype occurred many times. V gene TRBV18 combines with J gene TRBJ1-1, with 7 bases that match TRBD1. The CDR3 totals 14 residues. Germline CDR1 KGHSH, CDR2 LQKENI. V dropped 1 base and J dropped 1; count of bases not matched to a gene: 0. CDR3 sequence (DNA): TGTGCCAGCTCACCACAGGGGGCGAACACTGAAGCTTTCTTT. Translating it yields CASSPQGANTEAFF.

This clonotype was counted between two and nine times. The junction and the germline gene differ at one end; a read error may be behind it. The chain uses TRBV11-3 and TRBJ2-1; D uncertain. CDR3 length: 11 amino acids. In germline, CDR1 is SGHNT, CDR2 YENEEA. Written as DNA, the CDR3 is TGTGCCAGCAGCTTAATAGCCGAGCGGTTCTTC. This codes for CASSLIAERFF.